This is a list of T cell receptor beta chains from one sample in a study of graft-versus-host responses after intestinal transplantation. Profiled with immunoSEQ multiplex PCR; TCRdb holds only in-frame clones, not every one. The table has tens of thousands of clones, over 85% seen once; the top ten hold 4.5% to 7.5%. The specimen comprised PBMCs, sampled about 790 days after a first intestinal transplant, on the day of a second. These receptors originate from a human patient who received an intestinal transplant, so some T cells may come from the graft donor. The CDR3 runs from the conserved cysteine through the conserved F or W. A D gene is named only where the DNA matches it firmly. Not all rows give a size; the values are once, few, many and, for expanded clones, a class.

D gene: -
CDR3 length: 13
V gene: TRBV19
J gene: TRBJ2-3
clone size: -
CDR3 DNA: TGTGCCAGTAGTATAGACACCGGAGATACGCAGTATTTT
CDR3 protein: CASSIDTGDTQYF

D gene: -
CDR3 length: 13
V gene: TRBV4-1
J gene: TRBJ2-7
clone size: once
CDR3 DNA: TGCGCCAGCAGCACAGGGACCTCGTACGAGCAGTACTTC
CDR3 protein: CASSTGTSYEQYF

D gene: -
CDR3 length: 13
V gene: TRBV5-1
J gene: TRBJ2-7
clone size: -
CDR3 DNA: TGCGCCAGCAGCCCCGACGGCTCCTACGAGCAGTACTTC
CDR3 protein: CASSPDGSYEQYF

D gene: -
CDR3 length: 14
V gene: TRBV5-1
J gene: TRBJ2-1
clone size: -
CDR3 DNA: TGCGCCAGCAGCTTGGGGTTTGACGGAAATGAGCAGTTCTTC
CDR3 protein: CASSLGFDGNEQFF

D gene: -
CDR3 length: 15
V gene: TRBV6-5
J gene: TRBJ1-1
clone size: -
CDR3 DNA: TGTGCCAGCAGTTACTCGATTTCTCTCAACACTGAAGCTTTCTTT
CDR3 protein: CASSYSISLNTEAFF

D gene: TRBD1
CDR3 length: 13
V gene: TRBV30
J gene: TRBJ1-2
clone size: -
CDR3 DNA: TGTGCCTGGAGTCCCTACGGACAGGGCGACTACACCTTC
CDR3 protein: CAWSPYGQGDYTF

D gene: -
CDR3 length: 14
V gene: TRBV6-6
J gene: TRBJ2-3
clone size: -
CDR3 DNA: TGTGCCAGCAGTTACCGGGGAAGCACAGATACGCAGTATTTT
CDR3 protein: CASSYRGSTDTQYF

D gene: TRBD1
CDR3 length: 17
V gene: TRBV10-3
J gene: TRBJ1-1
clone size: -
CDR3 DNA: TGTGCCATCAGCGCTGACAGGGTCGAAATGACCAACACTGAAGCTTTCTTT
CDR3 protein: CAISADRVEMTNTEAFF

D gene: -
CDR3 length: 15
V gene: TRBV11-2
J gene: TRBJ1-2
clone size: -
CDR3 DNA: TGTGCCAGCAGCCAAGGAGGGACCGACCTCCGGGGCTACACCTTC
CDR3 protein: CASSQGGTDLRGYTF

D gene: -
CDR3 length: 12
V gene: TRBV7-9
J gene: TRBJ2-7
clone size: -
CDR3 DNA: TGTGCCAGCAGCTATAATATATACGAGCAGTACTTC
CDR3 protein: CASSYNIYEQYF

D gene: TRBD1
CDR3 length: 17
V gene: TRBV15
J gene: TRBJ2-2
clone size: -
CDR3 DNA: TGTGCCACCAGCAGAGATCGTGGACAGGGGCACACCGGGGAGCTGTTTTTT
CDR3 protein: CATSRDRGQGHTGELFF

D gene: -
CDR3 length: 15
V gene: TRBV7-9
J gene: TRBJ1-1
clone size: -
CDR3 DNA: TGTGCCAGCATCAAAACTAACACCCGGAACACTGAAGCTTTCTTT
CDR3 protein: CASIKTNTRNTEAFF

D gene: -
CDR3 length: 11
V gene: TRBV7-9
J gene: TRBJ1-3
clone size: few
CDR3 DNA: TGTGCCAGCAGTCGGGGTGGGACCATATATTTT
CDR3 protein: CASSRGGTIYF

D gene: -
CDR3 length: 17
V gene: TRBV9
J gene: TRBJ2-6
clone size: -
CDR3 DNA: TGTGCCAGCAGCACCACTCACCTGGGATCTGGGGCCAACGTCCTGACTTTC
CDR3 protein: CASSTTHLGSGANVLTF

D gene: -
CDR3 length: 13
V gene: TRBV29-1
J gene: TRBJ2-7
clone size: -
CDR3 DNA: TGCAGCGTTGGTGGCTCAAACTCCTACGAGCAGTACTTC
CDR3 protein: CSVGGSNSYEQYF

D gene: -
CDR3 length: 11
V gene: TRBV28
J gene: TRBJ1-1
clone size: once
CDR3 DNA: TGTGCCAGCACAGTGAACACTGAAGCTTTCTTT
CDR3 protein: CASTVNTEAFF

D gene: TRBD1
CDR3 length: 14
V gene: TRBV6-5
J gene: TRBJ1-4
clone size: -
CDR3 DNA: TGTGCCAGCAGTCTCACGCAGGGACAGGGGAGGATGTTTTTT
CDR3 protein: CASSLTQGQGRMFF

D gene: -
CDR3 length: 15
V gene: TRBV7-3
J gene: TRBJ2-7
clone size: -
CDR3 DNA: TGTGCCAGCAGCATGACCCGGGACACTTCCTACGAGCAGTACTTC
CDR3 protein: CASSMTRDTSYEQYF

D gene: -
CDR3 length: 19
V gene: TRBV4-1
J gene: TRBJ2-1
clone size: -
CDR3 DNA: TGCGCCAGCAGCCAAGGCCGTAATCTACTAGGTTTAGACAATTATGAGCAGTTCTTC
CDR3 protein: CASSQGRNLLGLDNYEQFF

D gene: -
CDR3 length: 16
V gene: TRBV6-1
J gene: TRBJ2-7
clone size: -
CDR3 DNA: TGTGCCAGCAGTGTTACTGCCGGGTTCTTTCCTGACGAGCAGTACTTC
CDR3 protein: CASSVTAGFFPDEQYF

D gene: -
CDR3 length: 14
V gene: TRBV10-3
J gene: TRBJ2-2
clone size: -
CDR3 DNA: TGTGCCATGTCGTCCAGGGTGGACACCGGGGAGCTGTTTTTT
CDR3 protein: CAMSSRVDTGELFF

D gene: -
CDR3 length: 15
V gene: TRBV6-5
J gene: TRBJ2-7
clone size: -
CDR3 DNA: TGTGCCAGCAGTTACTCGCCAGGAACAACCGACGAGCAGTACTTC
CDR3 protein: CASSYSPGTTDEQYF

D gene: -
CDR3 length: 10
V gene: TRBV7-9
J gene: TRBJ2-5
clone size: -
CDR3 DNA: TGTGCAGTCACGGGCGGACCGGCAAACTTC
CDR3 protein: CAVTGGPANF

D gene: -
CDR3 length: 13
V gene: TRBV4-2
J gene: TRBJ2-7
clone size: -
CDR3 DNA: TGTGCCAGCAGCACAACAACCGGGTTTGAGCAGTACTTC
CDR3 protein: CASSTTTGFEQYF

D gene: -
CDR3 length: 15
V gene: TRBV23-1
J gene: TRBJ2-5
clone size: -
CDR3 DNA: TGCGCCAGCAGGTCCCATAGGAGGTACCAAGAGACCCAGTACTTC
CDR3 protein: CASRSHRRYQETQYF

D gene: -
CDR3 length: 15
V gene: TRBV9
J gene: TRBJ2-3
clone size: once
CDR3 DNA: TGTGCCAGCAGCCCCACGGGCGGTAGCACAGATACGCAGTATTTT
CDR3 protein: CASSPTGGSTDTQYF

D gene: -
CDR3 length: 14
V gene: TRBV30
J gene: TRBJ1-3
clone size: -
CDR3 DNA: TGTGCCTGGAGTGCCCTGATTGTTAGAAACACCATATATTTT
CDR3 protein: CAWSALIVRNTIYF

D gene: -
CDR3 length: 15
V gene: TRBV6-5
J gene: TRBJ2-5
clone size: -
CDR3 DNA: TGTGCCAGCAGTTACAGTTGGGGGCAAGGGGAGACCCAGTACTTC
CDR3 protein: CASSYSWGQGETQYF

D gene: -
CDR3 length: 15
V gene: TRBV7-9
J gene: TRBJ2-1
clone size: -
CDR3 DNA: TGTGCCAGCAGCCCGGCCGGCGGAGCGAACAATGAGCAGTTCTTC
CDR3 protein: CASSPAGGANNEQFF

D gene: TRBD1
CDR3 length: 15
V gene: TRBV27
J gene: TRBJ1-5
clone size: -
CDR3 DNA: TGTGCCAGCAGCTCCGGGACAGGGGATAATCAGCCCCAGCATTTT
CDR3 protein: CASSSGTGDNQPQHF

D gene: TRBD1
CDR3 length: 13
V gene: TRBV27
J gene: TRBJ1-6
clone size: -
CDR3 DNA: TGTGCCAGCACTCGGACAGGGTGGACACCCCTCCACTTT
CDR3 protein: CASTRTGWTPLHF

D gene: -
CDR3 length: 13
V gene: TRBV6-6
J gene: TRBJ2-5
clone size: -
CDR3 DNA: TGTGCCAGCAGTTACGCCCGACGAGAGACCCAGTACTTC
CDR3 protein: CASSYARRETQYF

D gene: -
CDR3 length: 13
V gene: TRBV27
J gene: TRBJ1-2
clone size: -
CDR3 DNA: TGTGCCAGCAGCCCCGTAGGGGACTATGGCTACACCTTC
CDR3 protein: CASSPVGDYGYTF

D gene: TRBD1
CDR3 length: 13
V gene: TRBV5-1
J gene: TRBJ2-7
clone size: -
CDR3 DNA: TGCGCCAGCACCAGGACAGGGGCCCGTGAGCAGTACTTC
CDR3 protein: CASTRTGAREQYF

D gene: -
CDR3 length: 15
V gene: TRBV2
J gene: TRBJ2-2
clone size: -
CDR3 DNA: TGTGCCAGCAGTGATGGGGCAGCACACACCGGGGAGCTGTTTTTT
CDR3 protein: CASSDGAAHTGELFF

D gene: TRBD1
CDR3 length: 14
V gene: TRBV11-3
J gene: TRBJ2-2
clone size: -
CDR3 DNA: TGTGCCAGCAGCCCGACAGGGGACACCGGGGAGCTGTTTTTT
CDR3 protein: CASSPTGDTGELFF

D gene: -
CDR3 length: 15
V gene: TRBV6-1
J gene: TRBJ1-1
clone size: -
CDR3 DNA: TGTGCCAGCAGAAAATTCTGGGGGGAGAACACTGAAGCCTTCTTT
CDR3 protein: CASRKFWGENTEAFF

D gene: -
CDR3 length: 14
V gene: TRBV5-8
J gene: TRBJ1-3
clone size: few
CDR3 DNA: TGTGCCAGCAGCTTGATGGCTGGGGGTAACACCATATATTTT
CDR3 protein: CASSLMAGGNTIYF